Here is one T cell receptor beta chain with its context. This specimen comes from a study of blood T cell repertoires in COVID-19. Original analysis: Amplification with reference gene primers provided the estimates of nucleated cell counts. Generated by immunoSEQ multiplex PCR, the TCRdb table keeps only in-frame clones and is missing some. The V and J calls and clone size are taken from that table; D and trimming were inferred from the DNA. The sample lists fewer than 300,000 clones; over 80% were seen once. CDR1 and CDR2 (germline): MNHEY, SVGAGI. V lost 5 bases and J lost 6, with 14 bases in between. The CDR3 extends over 13 amino acids.

The chain links TRBV6-5 to TRBJ2-7; D not resolved. The specimen sequenced was peripheral blood. The clonotype was recovered from a woman in her sixties or seventies with active or convalescent COVID-19. This CDR3 reads CASSRSGIGEQYF. CDR3 in DNA: TGTGCCAGCAGTAGATCAGGTATTGGCGAGCAGTACTTC.